This T cell receptor (beta chain) was sequenced in a study of blood T cell repertoires in COVID-19. Study-wide context: Collection of acute and convalescent COVID-19 samples took place in the United States, Italy and Spain. The analysed material was cDNA or gDNA that came from T cells, B-cell-depleted T cells, or PBMCs.

TCRdb's copy holds only in-frame clones and misses some; the assay was immunoSEQ multiplex PCR. The table lists 130,000 or so clones, around 80% of them singletons. Those enrolled, adults aged about 18 to 95 years, came from roughly 22 US areas. Categorization into cohorts depended on clinical history that participants reported. The table lists this clone with a count of one. The germline CDR1 and CDR2 sequences are DFQATT and SNEGSKA (reference sequence). The CDR3 is made up of 11 amino acids. Trimming took 7 bases from V and 6 from J, leaving 10 bases between them. The clonotype originates from a man in his forties or fifties with acute COVID-19. V gene TRBV20-1 combines with J gene TRBJ2-1, with unresolved D. Sequenced: PBMCs or T cells enriched from blood (not recorded which). The CDR3 nucleotides are TGCAGTGGAGGAGCGTCCAATGAGCAGTTCTTC. Its protein product is CSGGASNEQFF.